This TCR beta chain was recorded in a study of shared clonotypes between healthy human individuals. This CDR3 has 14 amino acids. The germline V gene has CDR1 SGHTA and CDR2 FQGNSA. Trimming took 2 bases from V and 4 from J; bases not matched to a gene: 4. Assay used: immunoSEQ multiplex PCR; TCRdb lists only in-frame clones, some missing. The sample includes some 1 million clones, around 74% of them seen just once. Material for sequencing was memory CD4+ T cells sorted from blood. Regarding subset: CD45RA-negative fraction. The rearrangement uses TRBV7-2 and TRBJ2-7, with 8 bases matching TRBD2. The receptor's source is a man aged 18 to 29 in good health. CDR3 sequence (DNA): TGTGCCAGCAGCTTACTAGCGGGTGTTTACGAGCAGTACTTC. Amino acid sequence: CASSLLAGVYEQYF.